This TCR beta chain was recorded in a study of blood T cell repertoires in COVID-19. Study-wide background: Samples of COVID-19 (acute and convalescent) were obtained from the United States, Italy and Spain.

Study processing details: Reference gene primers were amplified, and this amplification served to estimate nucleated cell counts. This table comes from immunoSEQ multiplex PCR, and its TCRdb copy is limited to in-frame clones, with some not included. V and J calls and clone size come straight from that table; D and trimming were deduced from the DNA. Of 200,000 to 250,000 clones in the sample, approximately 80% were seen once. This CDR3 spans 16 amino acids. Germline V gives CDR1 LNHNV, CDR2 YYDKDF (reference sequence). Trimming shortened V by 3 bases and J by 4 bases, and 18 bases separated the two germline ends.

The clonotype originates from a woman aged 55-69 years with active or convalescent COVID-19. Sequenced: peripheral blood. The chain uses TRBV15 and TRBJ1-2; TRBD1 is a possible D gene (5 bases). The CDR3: CATSRGGGSSGYGYTF. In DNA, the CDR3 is TGTGCCACCAGCAGGGGCGGGGGGAGTAGTGGCTATGGCTACACCTTC.